The present entry profiles one T cell receptor (beta chain) with its context. The sample belongs to a study of blood T cell repertoires in COVID-19. In the original processing: The assay estimated nucleated cells by amplifying reference gene primers. Here immunoSEQ multiplex PCR was the method, and the copy in TCRdb shows in-frame clones only, minus some. V and J calls and clone size come straight from that table; D and trimming were deduced from the DNA. The sample gives roughly 250,000 clones, about 80% of which show up once; roughly 9.6% is in the top ten. With 5 bases clipped from V and 5 bases from J, the junction kept 5 bases outside the gene matches. Germline V gene data show CDR1 as KGHSH and CDR2 as LQKENI. The CDR3 has 14 amino acids.

The rearrangement joins TRBV18 to TRBJ1-2, with 10 bases fitting TRBD1. Source material: peripheral blood. The receptor was isolated from an elderly woman with acute or convalescent COVID-19. The CDR3 loop is CASSSGTGEYGYTF. The CDR3 nucleotides are TGTGCCAGCTCATCCGGGACAGGGGAATATGGCTACACCTTC.